The next 12 T cell receptor beta chains were all read from a single sample in a study of blood T cell repertoires in COVID-19. Data came from immunoSEQ multiplex PCR; TCRdb stores just in-frame clones and leaves some out. This table holds 130,000 to 150,000 clones, over 75% found once. Sequenced sample: peripheral blood. These receptors all stem from an older woman with COVID-19, enrolled during active disease.

This chain's CDR3 is CASSHRDNPSHEQFF. CDR3 DNA: TGCGCCAGCAGCCACCGGGACAACCCGTCTCATGAGCAGTTCTTC. This chain connects TRBV4-1 to TRBJ2-1, with a weak D call TRBD1 (6 bases). This CDR3 is built from 15 residues. From germline, CDR1 is MGHRA and CDR2 YSYEKL. The germline V and J ends were trimmed by 3 bases and 8 bases, with 17 bases remaining between them.

Only one count was recorded for this clone. This chain uses TRBV10-3 with TRBJ1-2; D gene ambiguous. Germline CDR1 is ENHRY and CDR2 is SYGVKD. This CDR3 comprises 15 residues. V lost 0 bases to trimming and J lost 5 bases, with 13 bases between them. CDR3 in amino acids: CAISESLTPGYGYTF. In DNA form, the CDR3 reads TGTGCCATCAGTGAGTCGCTGACTCCGGGGTATGGCTACACCTTC.

The J gene is TRBJ2-5, the V gene TRBV4-3; D possibly corresponds to TRBD2 (6 bases). Per the germline V gene, CDR1 is LGHNA and CDR2 is YSLEER. This CDR3 region has 14 residues. The V end was cut by 8 bases, the J end by 5 bases, with 18 bases between. The CDR3 here is CASGWAGLGETQYF. For the CDR3, the DNA is TGCGCCAGCGGCTGGGCGGGGCTGGGGGAGACCCAGTACTTC.

V gene TRBV12-3 or TRBV12-4 combines with J gene TRBJ1-5, with D uncertain. The germline V and J ends were trimmed by 5 bases and 8 bases, with 13 bases remaining between them. The CDR3 totals 13 residues. The CDR3 DNA reads as TGTGCCAGCAGTACGGACTTCACGGAGCCCCAGCATTTT. Its translation is CASSTDFTEPQHF.

This chain links TRBV19 with TRBJ1-1; tentatively, D is TRBD1 (6 bases). The V gene's germline CDR1 is LNHDA and CDR2 SQIVND (reference sequence). This CDR3 has 18 residues. V shed 4 bases and J shed 2 bases, with 23 bases lying between them. CDR3 loop: CASSRGRDTWRSNTEAFF. The CDR3 coding sequence is TGTGCCAGTAGTAGAGGTAGGGACACCTGGAGATCAAACACTGAAGCTTTCTTT.

V gene TRBV12-3 or TRBV12-4 combines with J gene TRBJ2-3, with 9 bases fitting TRBD1. This CDR3 has 13 amino acids. V shed 5 bases, J shed 4 bases, and the junction held 1 base outside the gene matches. The CDR3 region has the DNA TGTGCCAGCAGTCGACAGGGGGCAGATACGCAGTATTTT. It specifies CASSRQGADTQYF.

The rearrangement joins TRBV19 to TRBJ1-1, with D possibly TRBD1 on 6 matching bases. The CDR3 spans 15 residues. With 6 bases removed from V and 1 base from J, the gap between germline ends came to 15 bases. Germline CDR1 reads LNHDA; CDR2 reads SQIVND (reference sequence). CDR3 amino acids: CASSYQGRGNTEAFF. The CDR3 nucleotides read TGTGCCAGTAGCTACCAGGGGAGGGGGAACACTGAAGCTTTCTTT. Together with reference TRBV19 and TRBJ1-1, the CDR3 gives the full variable domain: DGGITQSPKYLFRKEGQNVTLSCEQNLNHDAMYWYRQDPGQGLRLIYYSQIVNDFQKGDIAEGYSVSREKKESFPLTVTSAQKNPTAFYLCASSYQGRGNTEAFFGQGTRLTVV.

There are a few counts of this clone. The gene calls are TRBV5-1 and TRBJ2-2; TRBD2 aligns across 9 bases. This CDR3 has 22 residues. V gave up 1 base and J gave up 2 bases; unmatched junction bases: 21. In germline, CDR1 is SGHRS, CDR2 YFSETQ. The CDR3 loop is CASSLSLTPSRGRGGNTGELFF. The CDR3 DNA follows: TGCGCCAGCAGCTTGAGTCTCACCCCCTCCCGGGGGCGGGGGGGCAACACCGGGGAGCTGTTTTTT.

DNA of the CDR3: TGTGCCAGCAGCTTAGCCGGGAGTAGGACTAATGAAAAACTGTTTTTT. This gives the protein CASSLAGSRTNEKLFF. The chain uses TRBV7-9 and TRBJ1-4; D call uncertain. Per germline, CDR1 SEHNR and CDR2 FQNEAQ (reference sequence). The CDR3 is 16 residues long. Trimming left V 0 bases short and J 2 bases short, with 10 bases between.

This chain links TRBV29-1 with TRBJ2-1, with D possibly TRBD1 on 7 matching bases. Trimming shortened V by 7 bases and J by 2 bases, and 15 bases separated the two germline ends. CDR3 size: 14 residues. Germline CDR1 is SQVTM and CDR2 is ANQGSEA. CDR3 coding DNA: TGCAGCGCCCAATCAGGGGGGCCCTACAATGAGCAGTTCTTC. Encoded protein: CSAQSGGPYNEQFF.

The chain employs TRBV5-6 and TRBJ2-7; D gene uncertain. With 4 bases removed from V and 2 bases from J, the gap between germline ends came to 10 bases. This CDR3 has 13 amino acids. CDR1 SGHDT and CDR2 YYEEEE come from the germline V gene. CDR3: CASSPTEAYEQYF. Written as DNA, the CDR3 is TGTGCCAGCAGCCCAACTGAGGCCTACGAGCAGTACTTC.

This rearrangement joins TRBV5-1 to TRBJ2-3; TRBD1 aligns across 7 bases. The CDR3 totals 15 residues. J gave up 2 bases and V 0 bases, and 3 bases lay outside the gene matches. CDR1 is SGHRS and CDR2 is YFSETQ in the germline V gene. Written as DNA, the CDR3 is TGCGCCAGCAGCTTGGTTGGACAGGACACAGATACGCAGTATTTT. It is translated as CASSLVGQDTDTQYF.